This T cell receptor (beta chain) was profiled in a study of blood T cells in healthy people across ages (dated by TCRdb to the mid-2010s). Notes on the research overall: In model experiments, template switching captured roughly one uniquely barcoded TCR beta cDNA molecule for every two T cells. Age-related changes in TCR beta repertoire diversity were measured in the study by deep sequencing normalized with unique cDNA molecular identifiers. Four age groups were formed from the donors: young (average 16 years), middle-aged (just under 40), aged (around 68) and long-lived (roughly 81). Two additional independent replicas of 1 million unique cDNA reads from the same blood draw were analyzed for two donors (one aged 18 to 29 and one aged 80 or older). To avoid experimental bias, donors of different ages were randomly spread across the sequencing lanes.

This clonotype was observed a handful of times. Which antigen it targets is not known. No much larger clone is present one base from it, and per-base qualities are unavailable. The roughly 42 donors, aged about 6 to 95 years, were systemically healthy Caucasian individuals from Russia. Ten milliliters of peripheral blood were drawn from each donor into EDTA-treated Vacutainer tubes. Ficoll-Paque density-gradient centrifugation was used to isolate PBMCs, with at least 6 million per sample. Total RNA, at least 6 micrograms per sample, was extracted from PBMCs with Trizol reagent. The percentages of naive CD45RAhigh/CD27high T cells were determined by flow cytometry on a PBMC aliquot from every donor. The paper as a whole reports these results and caveats: Because the CMV infection status of the donors was unknown, age-related changes in expanded clonotypes may potentially have been confounded. Total diversity estimates from one million sequenced T cells were considered lower bounds and underestimates. As age increased, observed TCR beta diversity per million T cells dropped in a roughly linear way, and a significant reduction was already evident by age 40. Since profiling was done on bulk unsorted PBMCs, naive and antigen-experienced compartments could not be conclusively compared. Compared with the aged group, the long-lived group had more naive CD4+ T cells, fewer expanded clones and increased TCR diversity, a pattern suggesting age selection. There was a strong correlation between observed TCR beta diversity and the percentage of naive T cells measured by flow cytometry.

The V end loses 0 bases and the J end loses 8 bases, and a stretch of 19 bases separates them. CDR1 and CDR2 are read off the germline V gene as LGHNA and YSLEER. Including cysteine and phenylalanine, the CDR3 has 17 amino acids. Only CDR3 DNA is held: 51 bases, read in frame from base 1. The protocol used for the library was 5' RACE. Instrument on record: Illumina HiSeq 2500. The second PCR ran for roughly 7 to 12 cycles and used a J-beta primer mix along with a sample-barcoded 5' primer. A template-switch 5' adaptor carrying 12 random nucleotides introduced a unique molecular identifier onto each TCR beta cDNA molecule. Each sample yielded at least 2.5 million CDR3-containing paired-end reads. First-strand cDNA synthesis was performed from all RNA using the Mint cDNA synthesis kit, with priming by a TRBC-specific oligonucleotide. After uracil-DNA glycosylase treatment, a first 18-cycle PCR used universal primers M1SS and BC2_uni_R on all cDNA. The study's own analysis went as follows. Normalization of each sample was performed by random selection of 1 million high-quality reads, each carrying a distinct molecular identifier. Instead of being binned into consensus sequences, reads with shared molecular identifiers were discarded. MiTCR, set to a Q25 quality threshold and the strictest error-elimination algorithm, was used for CDR3 identification, clonotype clustering and error correction. A nonparametric unseen species model with Euler transformation was used to estimate lower-bound total TCR beta diversity. TCRdb handled the public reads itself, with Q25 trimming in fastp and clone calling in MiXCR, and kept productive beta chains. Every CDR3 protein is listed once, alongside the most common genes and DNA of its rows. These V and J calls derive from TCRdb rather than the authors' analysis. The sample table records hundreds of thousands of distinct CDR3 sequences; roughly 49% of these occur just once. The top ten hold roughly 34% of the sample.

The rearrangement joined TRBV4-3 to TRBJ1-4; no D gene call is confident. Sequencing was carried out using blood. The sequence was collected from a woman between 55 and 75 years old in good health. The CDR3 amino acid sequence is: CASSQDPASRLGEKLFF. Here is the DNA: TGCGCCAGCAGCCAAGATCCCGCCTCTAGACTCGGGGAAAAACTGTTTTTT.